The rows below give T cell receptor beta chains drawn from one sample of a study of cytomegalovirus exposure and HLA in healthy donors. Using immunoSEQ multiplex PCR, the repertoire was profiled, and TCRdb retains in-frame clones only, with some absent. This sample has about 180,000 clones, with more than 75% found just once. Material: PBMCs. These receptor sequences come from a young woman in good health and CMV-seropositive. Each CDR3 is given with its conserved first and last residue. D genes are given only for firm matches. Size tells how often a clone was seen (once, few, many) or the class of an expanded clone, and some rows leave it out.

abundance: -
v_gene: TRBV5-1
d_gene: -
len: 13
j_gene: TRBJ2-5
CDR3aa: CASSLRPGETQYF
CDR3nt: TGCGCCAGCAGCTTGAGGCCAGGGGAGACCCAGTACTTC

abundance: -
v_gene: TRBV9
d_gene: -
len: 15
j_gene: TRBJ2-3
CDR3aa: CASSVSGHPTDTQYF
CDR3nt: TGTGCCAGCAGCGTCTCGGGACACCCCACAGATACGCAGTATTTT

abundance: -
v_gene: TRBV7-4
d_gene: -
len: 16
j_gene: TRBJ2-1
CDR3aa: CASSPHSHGQYNEQFF
CDR3nt: TGTGCCAGCAGCCCACACTCCCATGGACAGTACAATGAGCAGTTCTTC

abundance: few
v_gene: TRBV5-4
d_gene: -
len: 12
j_gene: TRBJ1-5
CDR3aa: CASSVGSQPQHF
CDR3nt: TGTGCCAGCAGCGTAGGGAGTCAGCCCCAGCATTTT

abundance: -
v_gene: TRBV7-9
d_gene: TRBD1
len: 18
j_gene: TRBJ1-4
CDR3aa: CASSLPGTGGSGNEKLFF
CDR3nt: TGTGCCAGCAGCTTGCCGGGGACAGGGGGGTCTGGTAATGAAAAACTGTTTTTT

abundance: few
v_gene: TRBV6-4
d_gene: TRBD1
len: 14
j_gene: TRBJ2-3
CDR3aa: CASSSTGGADTQYF
CDR3nt: TGTGCCAGCAGTTCGACAGGGGGAGCAGATACGCAGTATTTT

abundance: -
v_gene: TRBV28
d_gene: -
len: 14
j_gene: TRBJ1-4
CDR3aa: CASSLFSSQEKLFF
CDR3nt: TGTGCCAGCAGTTTATTCTCTAGTCAGGAAAAACTGTTTTTT

abundance: few
v_gene: TRBV6-5
d_gene: -
len: 14
j_gene: TRBJ1-2
CDR3aa: CASSPAEGRYGYTF
CDR3nt: TGTGCCAGCAGTCCCGCAGAGGGCCGGTATGGCTACACCTTC

abundance: once
v_gene: TRBV11-3
d_gene: -
len: 14
j_gene: TRBJ1-3
CDR3aa: CASSYSGAGNTIYF
CDR3nt: TGTGCCAGCAGCTATTCGGGGGCTGGAAACACCATATATTTT

abundance: few
v_gene: TRBV7-2
d_gene: -
len: 13
j_gene: TRBJ2-3
CDR3aa: CASSTTGTDTQYF
CDR3nt: TGTGCCAGCAGCACCACAGGGACAGATACGCAGTATTTT

abundance: few
v_gene: TRBV5-5
d_gene: -
len: 13
j_gene: TRBJ2-3
CDR3aa: CASSSPREDTQYF
CDR3nt: TGTGCCAGCAGCTCTCCCAGGGAAGATACGCAGTATTTT

abundance: -
v_gene: TRBV15
d_gene: -
len: 13
j_gene: TRBJ1-4
CDR3aa: CATSRGANEKLFF
CDR3nt: TGTGCCACCAGCAGAGGGGCAAATGAAAAACTGTTTTTT

abundance: -
v_gene: TRBV19
d_gene: -
len: 16
j_gene: TRBJ1-1
CDR3aa: CASSTRGEGMNTEAFF
CDR3nt: TGTGCCAGTAGTACCCGGGGTGAGGGTATGAACACTGAAGCTTTCTTT

abundance: -
v_gene: TRBV11-2
d_gene: TRBD2
len: 15
j_gene: TRBJ2-1
CDR3aa: CASSLERGGLDEQFF
CDR3nt: TGTGCCAGCAGCTTAGAACGGGGGGGCCTGGATGAGCAGTTCTTC

abundance: -
v_gene: TRBV4-3
d_gene: -
len: 16
j_gene: TRBJ1-5
CDR3aa: CASSQDHRASNQPQHF
CDR3nt: TGCGCCAGCAGCCAAGATCACAGGGCGAGCAATCAGCCCCAGCATTTT

abundance: -
v_gene: TRBV7-6
d_gene: TRBD1
len: 16
j_gene: TRBJ1-2
CDR3aa: CASSSEPGTGNYGYTF
CDR3nt: TGTGCCAGCAGCTCCGAGCCCGGGACAGGCAACTATGGCTACACCTTC

abundance: -
v_gene: TRBV28
d_gene: -
len: 15
j_gene: TRBJ1-5
CDR3aa: CASSSAGVSNQPQHF
CDR3nt: TGTGCCAGCAGTTCTGCAGGGGTAAGCAATCAGCCCCAGCATTTT

abundance: -
v_gene: TRBV5-1
d_gene: -
len: 17
j_gene: TRBJ2-1
CDR3aa: CASSSQTQTTGREEQFF
CDR3nt: TGCGCCAGCAGCTCCCAGACCCAGACCACGGGGAGAGAGGAGCAGTTCTTC

abundance: -
v_gene: TRBV5-8
d_gene: -
len: 16
j_gene: TRBJ2-4
CDR3aa: CASSLENPGPGDIQYF
CDR3nt: TGTGCCAGCAGCTTGGAAAACCCAGGGCCTGGGGACATTCAGTACTTC

abundance: -
v_gene: TRBV10-3
d_gene: -
len: 13
j_gene: TRBJ2-7
CDR3aa: CAISGQGTYEQYF
CDR3nt: TGTGCCATCAGCGGCCAGGGAACCTACGAGCAGTACTTC

abundance: -
v_gene: TRBV5-1
d_gene: -
len: 15
j_gene: TRBJ2-3
CDR3aa: CASSLDPVSTDTQYF
CDR3nt: TGCGCCAGCAGCTTGGACCCAGTTAGCACAGATACGCAGTATTTT

abundance: -
v_gene: TRBV7-2
d_gene: TRBD2
len: 19
j_gene: TRBJ2-3
CDR3aa: CASSPRLAGGSFGTDTQYF
CDR3nt: TGTGCCAGCAGCCCGCGTCTAGCGGGGGGAAGTTTCGGCACAGATACGCAGTATTTT

abundance: -
v_gene: TRBV30
d_gene: TRBD2
len: 13
j_gene: TRBJ2-7
CDR3aa: CAWQRRGSYEQYF
CDR3nt: TGTGCCTGGCAGCGGCGGGGGAGCTACGAGCAGTACTTC

abundance: -
v_gene: TRBV30
d_gene: -
len: 11
j_gene: TRBJ1-6
CDR3aa: CAWSGNSPLHF
CDR3nt: TGTGCCTGGAGCGGTAATTCACCCCTCCACTTT

abundance: -
v_gene: TRBV6-1
d_gene: -
len: 17
j_gene: TRBJ2-3
CDR3aa: CASSDGAAPPFTDTQYF
CDR3nt: TGTGCCAGCAGTGATGGGGCCGCCCCTCCTTTCACAGATACGCAGTATTTT

abundance: few
v_gene: TRBV19
d_gene: -
len: 15
j_gene: TRBJ1-5
CDR3aa: CASSNLGWSGQPQHF
CDR3nt: TGTGCCAGTAGTAACCTTGGCTGGTCGGGACAGCCCCAGCATTTT

abundance: -
v_gene: TRBV19
d_gene: -
len: 13
j_gene: TRBJ1-4
CDR3aa: CASAARVTEKLFF
CDR3nt: TGTGCCTCCGCGGCCAGGGTAACGGAAAAACTGTTTTTT

abundance: -
v_gene: TRBV7-2
d_gene: -
len: 13
j_gene: TRBJ1-5
CDR3aa: CASSPQRNQPQHF
CDR3nt: TGTGCCAGCAGCCCCCAGAGGAATCAGCCCCAGCATTTT

abundance: -
v_gene: TRBV2
d_gene: TRBD2
len: 17
j_gene: TRBJ2-7
CDR3aa: CASSEGAGGHSSYEQYF
CDR3nt: TGTGCCAGCAGTGAAGGAGCGGGGGGCCATTCGTCCTACGAGCAGTACTTC

abundance: -
v_gene: TRBV9
d_gene: -
len: 16
j_gene: TRBJ2-3
CDR3aa: CASSPRAGAPTDTQYF
CDR3nt: TGTGCCAGCAGCCCTCGGGCGGGGGCCCCCACAGATACGCAGTATTTT

abundance: -
v_gene: TRBV11-2
d_gene: -
len: 15
j_gene: TRBJ2-3
CDR3aa: CASSSAAPLRHTQYF
CDR3nt: TGTGCCAGCAGCTCCGCGGCTCCTCTGAGGCATACGCAGTATTTT

abundance: -
v_gene: TRBV13
d_gene: -
len: 15
j_gene: TRBJ1-2
CDR3aa: CASSLSAKGLWGYTF
CDR3nt: TGTGCCAGCAGCCTCTCCGCCAAGGGGCTCTGGGGCTACACCTTC

abundance: -
v_gene: TRBV21-1
d_gene: -
len: 14
j_gene: TRBJ2-3
CDR3aa: CASPRDRSTDTQYF
CDR3nt: TGTGCCAGCCCCCGGGACAGGAGCACAGATACGCAGTATTTT

abundance: -
v_gene: TRBV27
d_gene: -
len: 15
j_gene: TRBJ1-3
CDR3aa: CASSPGGGFGNTIYF
CDR3nt: TGTGCCAGCAGCCCCGGGGGGGGCTTTGGAAACACCATATATTTT

abundance: -
v_gene: TRBV30
d_gene: -
len: 13
j_gene: TRBJ1-6
CDR3aa: CAWRPVRGSPLHF
CDR3nt: TGTGCCTGGCGTCCGGTTCGAGGTTCACCCCTCCACTTT

abundance: -
v_gene: TRBV28
d_gene: TRBD2
len: 16
j_gene: TRBJ2-3
CDR3aa: CASSFQAGGNLDTQYF
CDR3nt: TGTGCCAGCAGTTTCCAAGCGGGGGGGAATCTTGATACGCAGTATTTT

abundance: -
v_gene: TRBV10-3
d_gene: -
len: 14
j_gene: TRBJ1-3
CDR3aa: CAIRLQGEGNTIYF
CDR3nt: TGTGCCATCAGGTTACAGGGAGAAGGAAACACCATATATTTT

abundance: -
v_gene: TRBV4-3
d_gene: TRBD2
len: 15
j_gene: TRBJ2-3
CDR3aa: CASSQDGRGDDTQYF
CDR3nt: TGCGCCAGCAGCCAAGATGGCCGGGGGGATGATACGCAGTATTTT

abundance: few
v_gene: TRBV11-2
d_gene: -
len: 15
j_gene: TRBJ2-1
CDR3aa: CASRGRESSYNEQFF
CDR3nt: TGTGCCAGCAGAGGGCGGGAAAGCTCCTACAATGAGCAGTTCTTC

abundance: once
v_gene: TRBV7-8
d_gene: TRBD1
len: 16
j_gene: TRBJ1-2
CDR3aa: CASSTYDRGNNYGYTF
CDR3nt: TGTGCCAGCAGCACTTACGACAGGGGGAATAACTATGGCTACACCTTC

abundance: -
v_gene: TRBV7-3
d_gene: -
len: 14
j_gene: TRBJ2-5
CDR3aa: CASSVRRVFETQYF
CDR3nt: TGTGCCAGCAGCGTAAGGAGGGTTTTCGAGACCCAGTACTTC

abundance: -
v_gene: TRBV5-6
d_gene: TRBD1
len: 14
j_gene: TRBJ1-4
CDR3aa: CASSLQGVYEKLFF
CDR3nt: TGTGCCAGCAGCTTACAGGGGGTGTATGAAAAACTGTTTTTT